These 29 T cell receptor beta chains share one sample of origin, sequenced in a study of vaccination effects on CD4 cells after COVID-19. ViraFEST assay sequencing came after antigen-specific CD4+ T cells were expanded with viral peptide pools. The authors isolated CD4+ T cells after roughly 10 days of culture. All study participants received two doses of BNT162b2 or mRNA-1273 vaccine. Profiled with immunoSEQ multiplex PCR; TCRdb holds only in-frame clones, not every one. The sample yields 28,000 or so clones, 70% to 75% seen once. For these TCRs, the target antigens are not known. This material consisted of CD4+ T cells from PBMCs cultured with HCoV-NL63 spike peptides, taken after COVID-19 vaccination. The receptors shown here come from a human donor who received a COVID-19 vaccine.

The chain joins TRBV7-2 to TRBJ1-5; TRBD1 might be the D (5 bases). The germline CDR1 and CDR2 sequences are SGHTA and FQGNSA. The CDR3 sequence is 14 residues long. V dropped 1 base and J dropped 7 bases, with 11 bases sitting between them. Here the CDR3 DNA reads TGTGCCAGCAGCTTAGAAGGGGTTGGGCAGCCCCAGCATTTT. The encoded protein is CASSLEGVGQPQHF.

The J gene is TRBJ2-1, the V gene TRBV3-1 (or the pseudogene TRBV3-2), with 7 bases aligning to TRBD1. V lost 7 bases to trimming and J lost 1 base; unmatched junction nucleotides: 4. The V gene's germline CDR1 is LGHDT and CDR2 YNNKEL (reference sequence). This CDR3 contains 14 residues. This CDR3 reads CASNMGQSYNEQFF. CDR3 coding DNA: TGTGCCAGCAATATGGGACAGTCCTACAATGAGCAGTTCTTC.

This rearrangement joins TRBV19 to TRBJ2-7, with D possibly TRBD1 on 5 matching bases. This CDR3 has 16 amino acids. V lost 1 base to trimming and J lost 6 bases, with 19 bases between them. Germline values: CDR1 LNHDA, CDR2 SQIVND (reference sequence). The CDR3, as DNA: TGTGCCAGTAGTATAGGAGGCAGGGCCTCTGGTCGCGAGCAGTACTTC. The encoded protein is CASSIGGRASGREQYF.

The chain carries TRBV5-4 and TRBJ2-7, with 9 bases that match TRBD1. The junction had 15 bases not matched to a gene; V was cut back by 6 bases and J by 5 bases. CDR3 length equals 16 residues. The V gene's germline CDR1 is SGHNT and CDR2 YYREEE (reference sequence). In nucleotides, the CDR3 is TGTGCCAGCACCAACACCGGACAGGGGATTATCAACGAGCAGTACTTC. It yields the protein CASTNTGQGIINEQYF.

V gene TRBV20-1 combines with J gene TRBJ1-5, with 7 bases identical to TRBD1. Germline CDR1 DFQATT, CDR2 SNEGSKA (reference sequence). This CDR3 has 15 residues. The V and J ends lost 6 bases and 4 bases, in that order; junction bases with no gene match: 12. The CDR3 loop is CSASIRTGGNQPQHF. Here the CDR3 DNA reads TGCAGTGCAAGTATAAGGACAGGTGGTAATCAGCCCCAGCATTTT.

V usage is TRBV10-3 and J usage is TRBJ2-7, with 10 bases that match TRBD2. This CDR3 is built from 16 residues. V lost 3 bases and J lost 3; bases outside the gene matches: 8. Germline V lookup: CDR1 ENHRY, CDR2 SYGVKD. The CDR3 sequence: CAISEETSGLNYEQYF. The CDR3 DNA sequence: TGTGCCATCAGTGAAGAGACTAGCGGGTTAAACTACGAGCAGTACTTC.

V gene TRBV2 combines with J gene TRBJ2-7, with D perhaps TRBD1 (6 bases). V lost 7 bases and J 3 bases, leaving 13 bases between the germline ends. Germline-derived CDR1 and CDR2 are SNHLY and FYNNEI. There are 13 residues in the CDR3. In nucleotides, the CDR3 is TGTGCCAGCACAAGAAGGGGGAGCTACGAGCAGTACTTC. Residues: CASTRRGSYEQYF.

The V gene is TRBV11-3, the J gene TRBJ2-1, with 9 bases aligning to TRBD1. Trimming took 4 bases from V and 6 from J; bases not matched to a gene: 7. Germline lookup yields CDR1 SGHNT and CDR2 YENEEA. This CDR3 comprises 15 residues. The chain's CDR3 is CASSSGDRAGNEQFF. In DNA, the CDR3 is TGTGCCAGCAGCTCGGGGGACAGGGCGGGCAATGAGCAGTTCTTC.

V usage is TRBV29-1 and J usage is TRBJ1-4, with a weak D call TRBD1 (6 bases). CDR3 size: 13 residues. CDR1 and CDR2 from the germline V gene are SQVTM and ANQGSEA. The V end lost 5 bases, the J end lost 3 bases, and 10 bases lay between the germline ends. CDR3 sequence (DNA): TGCAGCGTTTGGACAGCCTCTAATGAAAAACTGTTTTTT. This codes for CSVWTASNEKLFF. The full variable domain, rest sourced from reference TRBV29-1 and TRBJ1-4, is SAVISQKPSRDICQRGTSLTIQCQVDSQVTMMFWYRQQPGQSLTLIATANQGSEATYESGFVIDKFPISRPNLTFSTLTVSNMSPEDSSIYLCSVWTASNEKLFFGSGTQLSVL.

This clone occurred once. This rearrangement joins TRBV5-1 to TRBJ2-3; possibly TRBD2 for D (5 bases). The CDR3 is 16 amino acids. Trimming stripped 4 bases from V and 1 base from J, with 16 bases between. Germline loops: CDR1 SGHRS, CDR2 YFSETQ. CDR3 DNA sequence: TGCGCCAGCAGCAATTCGAGGGTGCCCGGCACAGATACGCAGTATTTT. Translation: CASSNSRVPGTDTQYF.

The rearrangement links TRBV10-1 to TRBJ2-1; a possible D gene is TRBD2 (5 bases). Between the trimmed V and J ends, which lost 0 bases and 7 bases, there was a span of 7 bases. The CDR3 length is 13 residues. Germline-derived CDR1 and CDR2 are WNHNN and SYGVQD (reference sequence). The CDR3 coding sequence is TGCGCCAGCAGTGAGTCTGGGAGAAATGAGCAGTTCTTC. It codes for CASSESGRNEQFF.

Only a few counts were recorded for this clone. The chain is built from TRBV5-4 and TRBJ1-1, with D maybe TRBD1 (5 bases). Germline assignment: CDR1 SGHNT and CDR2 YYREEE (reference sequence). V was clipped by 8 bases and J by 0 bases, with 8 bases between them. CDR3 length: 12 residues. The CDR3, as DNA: TGTGCCAGTGGGACTCTGAACACTGAAGCTTTCTTT. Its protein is CASGTLNTEAFF.

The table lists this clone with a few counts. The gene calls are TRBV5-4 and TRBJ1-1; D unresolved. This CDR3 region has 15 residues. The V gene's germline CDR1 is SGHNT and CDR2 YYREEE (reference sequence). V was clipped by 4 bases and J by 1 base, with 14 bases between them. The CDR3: CASSAPGAPNTEAFF. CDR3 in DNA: TGTGCCAGCAGCGCCCCAGGAGCCCCGAACACTGAAGCTTTCTTT.

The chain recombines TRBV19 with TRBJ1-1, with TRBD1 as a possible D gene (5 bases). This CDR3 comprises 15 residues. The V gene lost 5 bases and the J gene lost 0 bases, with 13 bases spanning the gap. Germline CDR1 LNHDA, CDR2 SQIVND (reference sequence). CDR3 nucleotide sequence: TGTGCCAGTAGTTGGCGCCGGGGCATGAACACTGAAGCTTTCTTT. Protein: CASSWRRGMNTEAFF.

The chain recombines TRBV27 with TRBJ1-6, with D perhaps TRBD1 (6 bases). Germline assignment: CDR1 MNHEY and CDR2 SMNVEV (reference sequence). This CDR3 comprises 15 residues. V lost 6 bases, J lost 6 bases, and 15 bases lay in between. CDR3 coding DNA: TGTGCCAGCAGATGGCAGGGGCTAGTTAATTCACCCCTCCACTTT. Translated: CASRWQGLVNSPLHF.

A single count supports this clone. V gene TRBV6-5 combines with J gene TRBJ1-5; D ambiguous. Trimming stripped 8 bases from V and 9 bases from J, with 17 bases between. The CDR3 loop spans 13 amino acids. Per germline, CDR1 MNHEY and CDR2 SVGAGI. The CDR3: CASDRTTGWPQHF. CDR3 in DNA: TGTGCCAGCGACCGGACGACCGGGTGGCCCCAGCATTTT.

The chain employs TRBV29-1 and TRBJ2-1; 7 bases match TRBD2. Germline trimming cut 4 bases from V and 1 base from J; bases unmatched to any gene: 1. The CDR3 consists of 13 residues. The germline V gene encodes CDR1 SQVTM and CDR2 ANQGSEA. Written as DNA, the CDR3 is TGCAGCGTTGGGGGGGGATCCTACAATGAGCAGTTCTTC. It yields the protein CSVGGGSYNEQFF.

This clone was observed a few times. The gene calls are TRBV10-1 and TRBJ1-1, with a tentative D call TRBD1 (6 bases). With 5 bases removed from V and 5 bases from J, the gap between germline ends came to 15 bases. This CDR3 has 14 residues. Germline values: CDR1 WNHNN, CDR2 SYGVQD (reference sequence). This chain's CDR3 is CASSPSTGRTEAFF. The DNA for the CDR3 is TGCGCCAGCAGTCCCAGTACAGGGAGGACTGAAGCTTTCTTT.

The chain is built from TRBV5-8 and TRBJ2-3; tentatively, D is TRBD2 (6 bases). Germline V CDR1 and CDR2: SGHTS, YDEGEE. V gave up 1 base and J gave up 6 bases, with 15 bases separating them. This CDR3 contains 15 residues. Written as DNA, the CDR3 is TGTGCCAGCAGCTTGTCTCTAGCGTTGTGGGATACGCAGTATTTT. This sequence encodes CASSLSLALWDTQYF. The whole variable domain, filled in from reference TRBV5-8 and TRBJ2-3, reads EAGVTQSPTHLIKTRGQQATLRCSPISGHTSVYWYQQALGLGLQFLLWYDEGEERNRGNFPPRFSGRQFPNYSSELNVNALELEDSALYLCASSLSLALWDTQYFGPGTRLTVL.

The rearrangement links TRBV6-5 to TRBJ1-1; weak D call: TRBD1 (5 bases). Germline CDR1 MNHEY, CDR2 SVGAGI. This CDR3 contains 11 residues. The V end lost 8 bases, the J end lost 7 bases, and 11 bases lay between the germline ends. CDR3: CASSYRFEAFF. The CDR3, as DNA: TGTGCCAGCTCATACAGGTTTGAAGCTTTCTTT.

For the CDR3, the DNA is TGCGCCAGCAGTGAGGGCCAGGGCGGGGGTGAAAAACTGTTTTTT. Encoded protein: CASSEGQGGGEKLFF. The chain couples TRBV10-2 to TRBJ1-4; D might be TRBD1 (5 bases). The CDR3 is 15 amino acids. The germline CDR1 and CDR2 sequences are WSHSY and SAAADI. The ends were cut back, 2 bases at V and 7 bases at J, with 14 bases in the middle.

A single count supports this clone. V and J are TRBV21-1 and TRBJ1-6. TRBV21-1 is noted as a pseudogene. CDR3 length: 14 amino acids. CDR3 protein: CASSAERDYSPLHF. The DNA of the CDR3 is TGTGCCAGCAGCGCCGAACGAGACTATTCACCCCTCCACTTT.

DNA of the CDR3: TGTGCCAGCAGTTCCGGGACAGGCGGGGAGCTGTTTTTT. It yields the protein CASSSGTGGELFF. The chain is built from TRBV27 and TRBJ2-2, with 8 bases that match TRBD1. The CDR3 runs to 13 residues. Germline CDR1 reads MNHEY; CDR2 reads SMNVEV (reference sequence). The ends lost 4 bases at V and 7 bases at J; junction bases unmatched: 2.

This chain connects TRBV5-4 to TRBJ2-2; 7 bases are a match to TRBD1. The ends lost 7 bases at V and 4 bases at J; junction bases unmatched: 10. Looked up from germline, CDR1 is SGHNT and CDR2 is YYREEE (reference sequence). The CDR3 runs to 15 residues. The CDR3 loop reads CASGLRGLPTGELFF. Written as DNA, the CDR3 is TGTGCCAGCGGTTTGAGGGGGCTCCCCACCGGGGAGCTGTTTTTT.

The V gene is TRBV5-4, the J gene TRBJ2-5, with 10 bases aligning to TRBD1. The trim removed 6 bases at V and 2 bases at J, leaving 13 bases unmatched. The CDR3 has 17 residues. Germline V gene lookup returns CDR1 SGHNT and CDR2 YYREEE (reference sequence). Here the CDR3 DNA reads TGTGCCAGCACCTCGGACAGGGACAGGGGAACACAAGAGACCCAGTACTTC. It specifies CASTSDRDRGTQETQYF.

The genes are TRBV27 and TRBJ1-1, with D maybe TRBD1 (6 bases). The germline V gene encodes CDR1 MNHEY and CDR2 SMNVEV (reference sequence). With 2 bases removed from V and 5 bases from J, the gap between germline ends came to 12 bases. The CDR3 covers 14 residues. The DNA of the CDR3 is TGTGCCAGCAGTTTAAGCCAGGGGCGAACTGAAGCTTTCTTT. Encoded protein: CASSLSQGRTEAFF.

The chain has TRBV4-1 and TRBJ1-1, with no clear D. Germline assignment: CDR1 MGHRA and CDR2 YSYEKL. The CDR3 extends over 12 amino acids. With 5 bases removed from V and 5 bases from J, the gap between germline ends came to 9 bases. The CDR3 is CASSNLRTEAFF. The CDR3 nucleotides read TGCGCCAGCAGCAACCTACGGACTGAAGCTTTCTTT.

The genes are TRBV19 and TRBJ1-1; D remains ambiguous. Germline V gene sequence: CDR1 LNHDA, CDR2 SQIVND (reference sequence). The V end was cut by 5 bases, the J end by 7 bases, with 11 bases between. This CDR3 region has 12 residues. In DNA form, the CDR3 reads TGTGCCAGTAGTGTACATCATGGTGAAGCTTTCTTT. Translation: CASSVHHGEAFF. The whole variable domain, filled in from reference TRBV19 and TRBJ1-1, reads DGGITQSPKYLFRKEGQNVTLSCEQNLNHDAMYWYRQDPGQGLRLIYYSQIVNDFQKGDIAEGYSVSREKKESFPLTVTSAQKNPTAFYLCASSVHHGEAFFGQGTRLTVV.

The CDR3 DNA is TGCGCCAGCAGGACTAGCGGGAGGCCTCCGGTTGATACGCAGTATTTT. This sequence encodes CASRTSGRPPVDTQYF. V usage is TRBV10-2 and J usage is TRBJ2-3, with TRBD2 matching over 13 bases. Germline V lookup: CDR1 WSHSY, CDR2 SAAADI. V trimming: 6 bases; J trimming: 6 bases; junction bases outside the gene matches: 9. This CDR3 is 16 amino acids long.